A single TCR beta chain is shown here with its context. Its antigen is not identified. The data are from a study of OX40 agonist ivuxolimab in advanced cancers. Autoimmune disease history or systemic immunosuppression disqualified patients. The investigators sampled blood at baseline, at cycle 4 day 1, and at cycle 7 day 1. This table comes from immunoSEQ multiplex PCR, and its TCRdb copy is limited to in-frame clones, with some not included. This sample carries about 40,000 clones, 82% of them seen once, and the ten largest clones take about 8%. General study results and limits: Low normalized T-cell clonal expansion was additionally recorded for some nonresponders.

V dropped 6 bases and J dropped 5 bases, with 18 bases sitting between them. The germline V gene has CDR1 MNHNS and CDR2 SASEGT. The CDR3 consists of 15 residues. Specimen: CD4+ or CD8+ T cells sorted from blood, collected in a trial of the OX40 agonist ivuxolimab. The receptor's source is an adult with an advanced solid tumor such as melanoma, head and neck, liver or kidney cancer. The chain recombines TRBV6-1 with TRBJ2-3; D might be TRBD2 (7 bases). CDR3 nucleotides: TGTGCCAGCAGGACAATGGTGGGAGGGGGAGATACGCAGTATTTT. It is translated as CASRTMVGGGDTQYF.